What follows are 17 T cell receptor beta chains derived from one specimen sequenced in a study of blood T cell repertoires in COVID-19. The protocol was immunoSEQ multiplex PCR, while the TCRdb copy is restricted to in-frame clones and leaves out a portion. The sample shows about 160,000 clones, 70% to 90% of them seen only once. Sequenced input: peripheral blood. These receptors came from a woman in her sixties or seventies with acute or convalescent COVID-19.

This sequence joins TRBV30 and TRBJ1-2; the match to TRBD1 covers 8 bases. Germline V gene data show CDR1 as GTSNPN and CDR2 as SVGIG (reference sequence). V trimming: 3 bases; J trimming: 4 bases; junction bases outside the gene matches: 4. The CDR3 is 13 residues long. CDR3 protein: CAWSWTGSYGYTF. In DNA form, the CDR3 reads TGTGCCTGGAGCTGGACAGGGTCCTATGGCTACACCTTC.

CDR3 sequence reads: CASSEAVGVSTDTQYF. CDR3 bases: TGTGCCAGCAGTGAAGCTGTCGGGGTTAGCACAGATACGCAGTATTTT. This chain uses TRBV6-1 with TRBJ2-3; tentatively, D is TRBD2 (5 bases). CDR3 size: 16 residues. Trimming removed 0 bases from V and 0 bases from J, with 10 bases in between. Germline V gene data show CDR1 as MNHNS and CDR2 as SASEGT.

This clone showed up just once. This rearrangement joins TRBV2 to TRBJ2-5; 7 bases are a match to TRBD1. Germline V lookup: CDR1 SNHLY, CDR2 FYNNEI. J gave up 0 bases and V 10 bases, and 8 bases lay outside the gene matches. This CDR3 is built from 14 residues. For the CDR3, the DNA is TGTGCCACCTCTGGACAGGCCTACCAAGAGACCCAGTACTTC. Encoded protein: CATSGQAYQETQYF.

This chain's CDR3 is CASGPPGSGEQYF. The CDR3 DNA sequence: TGTGCCAGCGGACCTCCCGGGAGTGGGGAGCAGTACTTC. The rearrangement links TRBV9 to TRBJ2-7, with D possibly matching TRBD2 (6 bases). This CDR3 region has 13 residues. Germline lookup yields CDR1 SGDLS and CDR2 YYNGEE. V was cut by 7 bases and J by 7 bases, with 18 bases left in between.

CDR3 nucleotide sequence: TGTGCCAGCAGCTTGGTTACCGGGACAGGGAGGGTTAGCACTGAAGCTTTCTTT. This sequence encodes CASSLVTGTGRVSTEAFF. The chain uses TRBV5-6 and TRBJ1-1; 9 bases fit TRBD1. The CDR3 runs to 18 residues. Trimming removed 0 bases from V and 4 bases from J; junction bases left unmatched: 13. Germline CDR1 reads SGHDT; CDR2 reads YYEEEE.

The rearrangement joins TRBV2 to TRBJ1-2; TRBD1 aligns across 10 bases. CDR1 SNHLY and CDR2 FYNNEI come from the germline V gene. CDR3 length: 16 residues. The V gene end was trimmed by 6 bases and the J gene end by 0 bases; junction bases not matched to a gene: 7. CDR3 loop: CASRGDRGRANYGYTF. As DNA, the CDR3 is TGTGCCAGCAGGGGAGACAGGGGGCGAGCTAACTATGGCTACACCTTC.

The chain has TRBV4-2 and TRBJ1-1; 8 positions agree with TRBD1. This CDR3 has 17 residues. Trimming took 4 bases from V and 1 from J; bases not matched to a gene: 11. Germline V gene lookup returns CDR1 LGHNA and CDR2 YNFKEQ. This chain's CDR3 is CASSPRDRFLANTEAFF. DNA for the CDR3: TGTGCCAGCAGCCCGCGGGACAGGTTTTTGGCGAACACTGAAGCTTTCTTT.

The chain employs TRBV12-3 or TRBV12-4 and TRBJ2-7; maybe TRBD2 (6 bases). V dropped 3 bases and J dropped 7 bases, with 10 bases sitting between them. This CDR3 has 12 residues. The CDR3 is CASSFMGGEQYF. The CDR3, as DNA: TGTGCCAGCAGTTTTATGGGGGGAGAGCAGTACTTC.

This sequence joins TRBV7-8 and TRBJ2-1; tentative D call: TRBD1 (5 bases). The CDR3 contains 14 residues. Trimming removed 3 bases at V and 9 bases at J, with 15 bases between. Germline CDR1 and CDR2: SGHVS and FQNEAQ. Written as DNA, the CDR3 is TGTGCCAGCAGCTTGATGGGGCGTTTGGGTGAGCAGTTCTTC. Translation gives CASSLMGRLGEQFF. Full variable domain (outside the CDR3, taken from reference TRBV7-8 and TRBJ2-1): GAGVSQSPRYKVAKRGQDVALRCDPISGHVSLFWYQQALGQGPEFLTYFQNEAQLDKSGLPSDRFFAERPEGSVSTLKIQRTQQEDSAVYLCASSLMGRLGEQFFGPGTRLTVL.

The chain recombines TRBV4-2 with TRBJ2-1; 12 bases map to TRBD2. The J segment lost 13 bases and the V segment lost 0 bases, leaving 13 bases of the junction unmatched. Germline CDR1 LGHNA, CDR2 YNFKEQ. The CDR3 has 17 residues. The chain's CDR3 is CASSQDRGLAGPMTQFF. CDR3 coding DNA: TGTGCCAGCAGCCAAGATAGGGGACTAGCGGGCCCAATGACACAGTTCTTC.

The rearrangement joins TRBV6-5 to TRBJ2-1; D is possibly TRBD2 (6 bases). The CDR3 is 15 amino acids. The V gene's germline CDR1 is MNHEY and CDR2 SVGAGI. Trimming removed 4 bases from V and 5 bases from J, with 15 bases in between. CDR3 protein: CASSWTVGGNNEQFF. In DNA, the CDR3 is TGTGCCAGCAGTTGGACGGTCGGCGGGAACAATGAGCAGTTCTTC.

V and J are TRBV19 and TRBJ2-7; TRBD1 matches at 9 bases. This CDR3 spans 14 amino acids. The V gene end was trimmed by 5 bases and the J gene end by 2 bases; junction bases not matched to a gene: 4. The germline gives CDR1 LNHDA, CDR2 SQIVND (reference sequence). CDR3 loop: CASSSGQGTYEQYF. As DNA, the CDR3 is TGTGCCAGTAGTTCCGGACAGGGGACCTACGAGCAGTACTTC.

This clone appeared once. The rearrangement joins TRBV7-9 to TRBJ2-1, with D uncertain. Trimming removed 0 bases from V and 7 bases from J, with 7 bases in between. The germline CDR1 and CDR2 sequences are SEHNR and FQNEAQ (reference sequence). CDR3 length: 13 residues. CDR3 sequence (DNA): TGTGCCAGCAGCTTAGCGCTCGCGAATGAGCAGTTCTTC. It translates to CASSLALANEQFF.

The V and J genes are TRBV12-1 and TRBJ1-2; TRBD1 reflects the table's D call only, with no check against the DNA. TRBV12-1 is classified as a pseudogene. The CDR3 runs 14 residues. The CDR3 is CASRGQGAHYGYTF. The DNA of the CDR3 is TGTGCCAGCAGGGGACAGGGGGCGCACTATGGCTACACCTTC.

This chain links TRBV7-9 with TRBJ2-1, with a possible D match to TRBD1 (6 bases). V lost 5 bases and J 7 bases, leaving 15 bases between the germline ends. The CDR3 spans 14 residues. Germline CDR1 and CDR2: SEHNR and FQNEAQ (reference sequence). The DNA for the CDR3 is TGTGCCAGCAGCCGAATCGGACAGACGAATGAGCAGTTCTTC. Protein: CASSRIGQTNEQFF.

There are a few counts of this clone. The chain recombines TRBV4-3 with TRBJ2-2, with 8 bases aligning to TRBD1. Germline V CDR1 and CDR2: LGHNA, YSLEER. V was pared by 0 bases and J by 4 bases, with 10 bases of the junction left unmatched. CDR3 size: 18 residues. The CDR3 protein is CASSQDLPAGGSTGELFF. In nucleotides, the CDR3 is TGCGCCAGCAGCCAAGATCTCCCGGCAGGGGGCAGCACCGGGGAGCTGTTTTTT.

The chain joins TRBV7-9 to TRBJ2-1; possible D gene TRBD2, 5 bases. The V and J ends lost 3 bases and 7 bases respectively, with 13 bases between them. The CDR3 loop spans 14 amino acids. In germline, CDR1 is SEHNR, CDR2 FQNEAQ (reference sequence). As DNA, the CDR3 is TGTGCCAGCAGCTTCGAGACACGGAGGAATGAGCAGTTCTTC. Translating it yields CASSFETRRNEQFF.